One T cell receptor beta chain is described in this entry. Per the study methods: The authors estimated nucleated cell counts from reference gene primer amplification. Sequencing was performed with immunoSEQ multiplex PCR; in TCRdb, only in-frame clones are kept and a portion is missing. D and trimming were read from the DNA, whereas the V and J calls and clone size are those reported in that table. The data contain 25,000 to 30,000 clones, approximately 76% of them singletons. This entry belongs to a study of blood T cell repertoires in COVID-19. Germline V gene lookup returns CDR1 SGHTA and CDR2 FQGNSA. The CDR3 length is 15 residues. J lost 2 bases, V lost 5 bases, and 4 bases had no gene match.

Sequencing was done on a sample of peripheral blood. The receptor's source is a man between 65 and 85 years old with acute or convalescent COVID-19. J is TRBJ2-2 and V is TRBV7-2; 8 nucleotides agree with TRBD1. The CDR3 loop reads CASSPGGPNTGELFF. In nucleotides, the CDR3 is TGTGCCAGCAGCCCAGGGGGCCCCAACACCGGGGAGCTGTTTTTT.